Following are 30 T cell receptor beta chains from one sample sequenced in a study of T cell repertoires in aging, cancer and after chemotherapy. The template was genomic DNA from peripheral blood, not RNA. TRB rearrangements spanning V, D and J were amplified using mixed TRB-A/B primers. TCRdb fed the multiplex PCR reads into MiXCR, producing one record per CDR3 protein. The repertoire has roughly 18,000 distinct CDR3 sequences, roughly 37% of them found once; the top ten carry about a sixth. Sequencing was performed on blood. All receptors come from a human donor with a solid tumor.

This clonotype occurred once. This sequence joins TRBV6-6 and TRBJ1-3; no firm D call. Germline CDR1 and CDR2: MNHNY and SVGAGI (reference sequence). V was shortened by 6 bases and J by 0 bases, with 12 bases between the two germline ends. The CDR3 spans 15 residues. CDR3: CASSPRPLSGNTIYF. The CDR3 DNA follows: TGTGCCAGCAGCCCACGGCCGCTCTCTGGAAACACCATATATTTT.

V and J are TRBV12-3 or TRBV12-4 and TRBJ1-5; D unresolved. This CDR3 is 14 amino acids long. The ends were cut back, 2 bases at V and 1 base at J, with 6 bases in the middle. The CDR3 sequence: CASSLLGSNQPQHF. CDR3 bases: TGTGCCAGCAGTTTACTTGGCAGCAATCAGCCCCAGCATTTT.

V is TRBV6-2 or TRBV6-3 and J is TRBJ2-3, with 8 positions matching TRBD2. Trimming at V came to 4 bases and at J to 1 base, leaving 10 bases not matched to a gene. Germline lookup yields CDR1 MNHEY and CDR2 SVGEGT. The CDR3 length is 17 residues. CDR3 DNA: TGTGCCAGCAGTTTACTAGCGGAGGCCTCCGGCACAGATACGCAGTATTTT. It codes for CASSLLAEASGTDTQYF.

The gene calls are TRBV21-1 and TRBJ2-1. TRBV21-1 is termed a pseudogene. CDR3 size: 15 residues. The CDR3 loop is CASSKVAASYNEQFF. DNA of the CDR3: TGTGCCAGCAGCAAAGTGGCGGCCTCCTACAATGAGCAGTTCTTC.

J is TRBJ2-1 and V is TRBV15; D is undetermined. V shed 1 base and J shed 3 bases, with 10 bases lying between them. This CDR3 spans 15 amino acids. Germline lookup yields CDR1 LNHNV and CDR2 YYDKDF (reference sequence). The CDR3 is CATSRGRPNYNEQFF. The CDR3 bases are TGTGCCACCAGCAGAGGACGACCTAACTACAATGAGCAGTTCTTC.

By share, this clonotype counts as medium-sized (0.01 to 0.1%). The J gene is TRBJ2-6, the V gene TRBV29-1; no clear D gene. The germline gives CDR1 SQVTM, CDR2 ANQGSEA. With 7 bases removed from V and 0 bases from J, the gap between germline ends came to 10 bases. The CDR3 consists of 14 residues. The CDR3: CSAIANSGANVLTF. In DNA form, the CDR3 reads TGCAGCGCCATAGCCAACTCTGGGGCCAACGTCCTGACTTTC. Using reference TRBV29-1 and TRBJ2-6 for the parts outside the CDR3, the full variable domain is SAVISQKPSRDICQRGTSLTIQCQVDSQVTMMFWYRQQPGQSLTLIATANQGSEATYESGFVIDKFPISRPNLTFSTLTVSNMSPEDSSIYLCSAIANSGANVLTFGAGSRLTVL.

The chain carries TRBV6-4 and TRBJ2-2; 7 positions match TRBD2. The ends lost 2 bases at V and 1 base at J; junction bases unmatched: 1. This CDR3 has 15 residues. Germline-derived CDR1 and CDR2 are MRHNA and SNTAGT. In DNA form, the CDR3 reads TGTGCCAGCAGTGACAGGGAGGGGAACACCGGGGAGCTGTTTTTT. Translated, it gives CASSDREGNTGELFF.

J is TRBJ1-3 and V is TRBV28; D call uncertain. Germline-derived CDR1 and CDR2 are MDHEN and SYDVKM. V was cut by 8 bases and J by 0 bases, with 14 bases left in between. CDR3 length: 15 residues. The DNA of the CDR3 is TGTGCCAGCGGGCTCCCAGGCGTCTCTGGAAACACCATATATTTT. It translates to CASGLPGVSGNTIYF.

The CDR3 sequence is CAAARGISGEQYF. CDR3 bases: TGTGCCGCCGCAAGAGGGATCTCTGGCGAGCAGTACTTC. This chain joins TRBV6-5 and TRBJ2-7; TRBD2 might be the D (5 bases). V lost 11 bases, J lost 6 bases, and 20 bases lay in between. The CDR3 is made up of 13 amino acids. Germline-derived CDR1 and CDR2 are MNHEY and SVGAGI.

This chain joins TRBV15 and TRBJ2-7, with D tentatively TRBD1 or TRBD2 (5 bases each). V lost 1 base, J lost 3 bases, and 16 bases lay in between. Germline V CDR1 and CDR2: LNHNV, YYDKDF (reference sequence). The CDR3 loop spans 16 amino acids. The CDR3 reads CATSRGFGTNGYEQYF. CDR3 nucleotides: TGTGCCACCAGCAGAGGATTCGGGACGAACGGCTACGAGCAGTACTTC. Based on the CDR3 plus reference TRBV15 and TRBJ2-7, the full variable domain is DAMVIQNPRYQVTQFGKPVTLSCSQTLNHNVMYWYQQKSSQAPKLLFHYYDKDFNNEADTPDNFQSRRPNTSFCFLDIRSPGLGDTAMYLCATSRGFGTNGYEQYFGPGTRLTVT.

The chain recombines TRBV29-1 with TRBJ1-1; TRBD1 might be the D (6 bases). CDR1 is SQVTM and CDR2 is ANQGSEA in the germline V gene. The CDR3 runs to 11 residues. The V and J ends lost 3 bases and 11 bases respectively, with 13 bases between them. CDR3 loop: CSVDKTRGAFF. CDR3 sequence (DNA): TGCAGCGTTGATAAGACGAGGGGGGCTTTCTTT.

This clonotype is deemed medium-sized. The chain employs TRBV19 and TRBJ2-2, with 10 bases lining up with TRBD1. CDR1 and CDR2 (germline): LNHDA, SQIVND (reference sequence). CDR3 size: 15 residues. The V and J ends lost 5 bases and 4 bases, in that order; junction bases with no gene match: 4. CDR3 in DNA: TGTGCCAGTAGTCCCGGGACAGGGGCCACCGGGGAGCTGTTTTTT. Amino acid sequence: CASSPGTGATGELFF. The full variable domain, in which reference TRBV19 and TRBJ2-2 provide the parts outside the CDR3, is DGGITQSPKYLFRKEGQNVTLSCEQNLNHDAMYWYRQDPGQGLRLIYYSQIVNDFQKGDIAEGYSVSREKKESFPLTVTSAQKNPTAFYLCASSPGTGATGELFFGEGSRLTVL.

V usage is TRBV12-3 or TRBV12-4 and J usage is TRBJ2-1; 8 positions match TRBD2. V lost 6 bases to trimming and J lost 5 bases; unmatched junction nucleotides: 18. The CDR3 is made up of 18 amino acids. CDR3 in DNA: TGTGCCAGCAGCAAACCCCCCCCCCGGGAGGGTTCCCACAATGAGCAGTTCTTC. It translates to CASSKPPPREGSHNEQFF.

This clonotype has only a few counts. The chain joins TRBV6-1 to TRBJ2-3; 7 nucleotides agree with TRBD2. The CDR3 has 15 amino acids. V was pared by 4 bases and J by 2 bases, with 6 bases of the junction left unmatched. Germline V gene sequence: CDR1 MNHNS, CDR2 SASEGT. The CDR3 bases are TGTGCCAGCAGTGGGCCAGCGGGGTACACAGATACGCAGTATTTT. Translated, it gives CASSGPAGYTDTQYF.

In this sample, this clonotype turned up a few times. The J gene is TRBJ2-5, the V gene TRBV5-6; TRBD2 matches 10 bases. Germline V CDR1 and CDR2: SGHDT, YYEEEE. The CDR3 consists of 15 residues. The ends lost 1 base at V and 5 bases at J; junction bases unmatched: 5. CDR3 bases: TGTGCCAGCAGCTTGTCCTCTAGCGGGAGTGAGACCCAGTACTTC. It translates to CASSLSSSGSETQYF.

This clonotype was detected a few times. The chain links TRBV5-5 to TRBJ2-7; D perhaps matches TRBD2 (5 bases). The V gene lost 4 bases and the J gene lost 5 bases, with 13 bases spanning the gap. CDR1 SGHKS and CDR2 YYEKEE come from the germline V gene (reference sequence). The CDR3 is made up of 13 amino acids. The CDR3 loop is CASSPDGEDEQYF. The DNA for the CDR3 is TGTGCCAGCAGCCCGGACGGGGAAGACGAGCAGTACTTC.

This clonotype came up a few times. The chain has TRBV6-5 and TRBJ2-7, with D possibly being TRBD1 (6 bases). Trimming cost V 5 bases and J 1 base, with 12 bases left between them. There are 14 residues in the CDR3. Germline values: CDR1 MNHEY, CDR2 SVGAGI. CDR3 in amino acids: CASSTPDRSYEQYF. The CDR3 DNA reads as TGTGCCAGCAGTACCCCGGACAGATCCTACGAGCAGTACTTC.

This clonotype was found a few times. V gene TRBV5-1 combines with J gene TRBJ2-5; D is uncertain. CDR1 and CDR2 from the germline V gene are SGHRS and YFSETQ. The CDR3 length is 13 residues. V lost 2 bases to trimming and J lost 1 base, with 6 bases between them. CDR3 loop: CASSFTGQETQYF. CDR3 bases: TGCGCCAGCAGCTTCACGGGCCAAGAGACCCAGTACTTC.

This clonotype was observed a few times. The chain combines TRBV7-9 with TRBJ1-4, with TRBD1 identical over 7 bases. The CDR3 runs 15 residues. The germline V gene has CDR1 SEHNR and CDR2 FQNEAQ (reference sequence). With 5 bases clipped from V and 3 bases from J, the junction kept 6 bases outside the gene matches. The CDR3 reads CASSARQGSNEKLFF. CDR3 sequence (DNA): TGTGCCAGCAGCGCAAGACAGGGTTCTAATGAAAAACTGTTTTTT.

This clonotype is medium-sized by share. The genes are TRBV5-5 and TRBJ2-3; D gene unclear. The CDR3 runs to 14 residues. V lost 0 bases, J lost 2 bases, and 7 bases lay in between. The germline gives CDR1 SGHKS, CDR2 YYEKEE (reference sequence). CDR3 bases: TGTGCCAGCAGCTTGGTGGACCCCACAGATACGCAGTATTTT. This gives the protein CASSLVDPTDTQYF.

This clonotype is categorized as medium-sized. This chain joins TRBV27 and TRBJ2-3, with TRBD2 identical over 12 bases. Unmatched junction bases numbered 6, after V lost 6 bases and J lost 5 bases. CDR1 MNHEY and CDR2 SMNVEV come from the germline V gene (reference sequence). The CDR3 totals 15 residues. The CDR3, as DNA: TGTGCCAGCAGACGACTAGCGGGAGCGGGAGATACGCAGTATTTT. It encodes CASRRLAGAGDTQYF.

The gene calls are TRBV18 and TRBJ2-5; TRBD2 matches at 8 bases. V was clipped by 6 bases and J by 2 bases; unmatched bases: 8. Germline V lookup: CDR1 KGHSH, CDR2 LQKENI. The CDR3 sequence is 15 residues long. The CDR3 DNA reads TGTGCCAGCTCGGGCCAGCGGGGGAGACAAGAGACCCAGTACTTC. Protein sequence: CASSGQRGRQETQYF.

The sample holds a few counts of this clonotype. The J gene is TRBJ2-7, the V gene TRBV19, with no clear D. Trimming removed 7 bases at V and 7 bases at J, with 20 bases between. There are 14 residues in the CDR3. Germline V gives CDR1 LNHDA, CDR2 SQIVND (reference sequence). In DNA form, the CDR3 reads TGTGCCAGTACCCCAGGTCCCTCGTCCCGTGAGCAGTACTTC. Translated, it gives CASTPGPSSREQYF.

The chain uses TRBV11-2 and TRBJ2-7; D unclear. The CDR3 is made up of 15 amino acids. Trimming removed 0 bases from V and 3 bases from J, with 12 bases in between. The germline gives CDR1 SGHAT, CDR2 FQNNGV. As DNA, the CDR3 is TGTGCCAGCAGCTTAGATGGGGTCCAGAACTACGAGCAGTACTTC. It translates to CASSLDGVQNYEQYF.

The CDR3 DNA reads as TGTGCCAGCAGCAGGACCTGGGGTGAGCAGTACTTC. Protein product: CASSRTWGEQYF. The chain joins TRBV7-4 to TRBJ2-7; no definite D call. Germline V gives CDR1 SGHVT, CDR2 SQSDAQ. CDR3 size: 12 residues. V was trimmed by 5 bases and J by 7 bases, leaving 12 bases between them.

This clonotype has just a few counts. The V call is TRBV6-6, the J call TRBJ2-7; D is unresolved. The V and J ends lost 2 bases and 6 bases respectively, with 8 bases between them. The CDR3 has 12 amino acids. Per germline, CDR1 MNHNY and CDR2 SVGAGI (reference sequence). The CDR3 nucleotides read TGTGCCAGCAGTTACGGCGGCGGCGAGCAGTACTTC. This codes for CASSYGGGEQYF.

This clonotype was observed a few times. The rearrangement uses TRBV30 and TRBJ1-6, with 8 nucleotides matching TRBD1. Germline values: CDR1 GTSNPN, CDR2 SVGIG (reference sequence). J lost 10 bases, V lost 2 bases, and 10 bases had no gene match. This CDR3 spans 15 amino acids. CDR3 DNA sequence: TGTGCCTGGAGTCTCCCGGACAGGGCTGGATCACCCCTCCACTTT. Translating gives CAWSLPDRAGSPLHF.

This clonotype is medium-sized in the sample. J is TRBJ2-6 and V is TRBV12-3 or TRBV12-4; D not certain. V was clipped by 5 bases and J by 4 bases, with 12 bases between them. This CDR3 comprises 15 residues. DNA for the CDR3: TGTGCCAGCAGTCCCATCCCCGCCGGGGCCAACGTCCTGACTTTC. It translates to CASSPIPAGANVLTF.

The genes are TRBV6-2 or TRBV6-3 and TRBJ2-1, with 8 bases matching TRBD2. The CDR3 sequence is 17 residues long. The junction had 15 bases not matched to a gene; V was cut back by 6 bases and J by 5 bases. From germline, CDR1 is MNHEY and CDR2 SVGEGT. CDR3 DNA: TGTGCCAGCAGCCAAGGGGCAGCGGGGGCATCTAACAATGAGCAGTTCTTC. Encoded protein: CASSQGAAGASNNEQFF.

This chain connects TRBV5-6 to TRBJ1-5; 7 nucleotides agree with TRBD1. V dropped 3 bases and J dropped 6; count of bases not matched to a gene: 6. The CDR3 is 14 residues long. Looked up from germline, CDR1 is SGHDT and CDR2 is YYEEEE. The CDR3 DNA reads TGTGCCAGCAGCTCGGTAGGGGGCCCTCAGCCCCAGCATTTT. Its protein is CASSSVGGPQPQHF.